Below are 15 T cell receptor beta chains sequenced from a single sample in a study of blood T cells in healthy people across ages (dated by TCRdb to the mid-2010s). The library was built by means of 5' RACE. Sequencing took place on an Illumina HiSeq 2500. A second PCR of about 7 to 12 cycles was performed with a sample-barcoded 5' primer and a J-beta primer mix. The public sequencing data were trimmed at Q25 with fastp and processed into clonotypes with MiXCR by TCRdb, which kept only in-frame beta chains. Records with the same CDR3 protein are collapsed into one entry carrying the most frequent genes and DNA. The sample data list about 600,000 distinct CDR3 sequences, and 40% to 50% of these were observed just once. The top ten hold roughly 24% of the sample. Sequencing was carried out using blood. The receptors come from a man older than 75 in good health.

The chain joins TRBV6-5 to TRBJ2-5; 7 bases are a match to TRBD2. The J call may be faulty, since TRBJ2-7 better matches the DNA end. Per germline, CDR1 MNHEY and CDR2 SVGAGI. The length of the CDR3 is 17 residues. The CDR3 DNA reads TGTGCCAGCAGTTACGTGCCTAGAAGCGGGACGACCTCCGAGCAGTACTTC. Protein: CASSYVPRSGTTSEQYF.

The genes are TRBV5-1 and TRBJ2-7, with 7 bases aligning to TRBD1. The V gene end was trimmed by 4 bases and the J gene end by 5 bases; junction bases not matched to a gene: 6. The CDR3 is 13 residues long. Germline V lookup: CDR1 SGHRS, CDR2 YFSETQ. The chain's CDR3 is CASSPQQGNEQYF. DNA for the CDR3: TGCGCCAGCAGCCCACAACAGGGGAACGAGCAGTACTTC.

The chain carries TRBV9 and TRBJ2-5; no clear D gene. Per the germline V gene, CDR1 is SGDLS and CDR2 is YYNGEE. V was trimmed by 4 bases and J by 2 bases, leaving 12 bases between them. This CDR3 has 14 amino acids. In DNA form, the CDR3 reads TGTGCCAGCAGCCCAGGACCGACTCAAGAGACCCAGTACTTC. Translating it yields CASSPGPTQETQYF.

V gene TRBV12-3 or TRBV12-4 combines with J gene TRBJ1-4, with 10 bases lining up with TRBD1. Trimming at V came to 3 bases and at J to 8 bases, leaving 3 bases not matched to a gene. The CDR3 sequence is 14 residues long. The CDR3 DNA is TGTGCCAGCAGTTTCGACAGGGGGCGCGAAAAACTGTTTTTT. Its translation: CASSFDRGREKLFF.

The chain carries TRBV27 and TRBJ2-5; 8 nucleotides match TRBD1. V was pared by 7 bases and J by 8 bases, with 12 bases of the junction left unmatched. Looked up from germline, CDR1 is MNHEY and CDR2 is SMNVEV (reference sequence). The CDR3 loop spans 14 amino acids. The CDR3 DNA sequence: TGTGCCAGCAAGGGACAGGCGACCCCAAGTACCCAGTACTTC. Encoded protein: CASKGQATPSTQYF.

The chain couples TRBV11-1 to TRBJ2-7; D gene ambiguous. V was shortened by 5 bases and J by 2 bases, with 13 bases between the two germline ends. There are 14 residues in the CDR3. Per the germline V gene, CDR1 is SGHAT and CDR2 is FQDESV (reference sequence). This CDR3 reads CASSPLGGPYEQYF. DNA for the CDR3: TGTGCCAGCAGCCCGCTGGGCGGTCCCTACGAGCAGTACTTC.

This clonotype was seen only a few times. V gene TRBV7-9 combines with J gene TRBJ2-3; D possibly corresponds to TRBD1 (8 bases). The CDR3 runs 15 residues. Trimming pared 7 bases from V and 4 bases from J, leaving 18 bases between. Per the germline V gene, CDR1 is SEHNR and CDR2 is FQNEAQ (reference sequence). The CDR3: CASTSGGGSADTQYF. For the CDR3, the DNA is TGTGCCAGCACCTCAGGGGGCGGGAGCGCAGATACGCAGTATTTT.

This clonotype showed up just a few times. This chain's CDR3 is CASSFQGLASEQYF. CDR3 coding DNA: TGTGCCAGCAGCTTCCAGGGTCTGGCCTCCGAGCAGTACTTC. This chain uses TRBV7-9 with TRBJ2-7; tentatively, D is TRBD1 (5 bases). The length of the CDR3 is 14 residues. V lost 3 bases and J 6 bases, leaving 15 bases between the germline ends. Germline V gene sequence: CDR1 SEHNR, CDR2 FQNEAQ (reference sequence).

This sequence joins TRBV7-2 and TRBJ2-5, with D tentatively TRBD1 (6 bases). Trimming removed 5 bases from V and 5 bases from J, with 12 bases in between. CDR3 size: 13 residues. CDR1 SGHTA and CDR2 FQGNSA come from the germline V gene. Here the CDR3 reads CASSGQWGETQYF. The DNA of the CDR3 is TGTGCCAGCAGCGGACAGTGGGGGGAGACCCAGTACTTC.

A word on this clonotype: One base away lies a much larger clone, so this may be a sequencing read error. The V call is TRBV6-5, the J call TRBJ2-4, with 7 positions matching TRBD2. Matching the DNA end better, TRBJ2-7 makes the J call doubtful. This CDR3 comprises 14 residues. Germline CDR1 and CDR2: MNHEY and SVGAGI. The CDR3 protein is CASSGASGNNEQYF. As DNA, the CDR3 is TGTGCCAGCAGTGGGGCAAGCGGGAACAACGAGCAGTACTTC.

The gene calls are TRBV20-1 and TRBJ1-4; D gene unclear. The V and J ends lost 6 bases and 0 bases respectively, with 8 bases between them. The germline CDR1 and CDR2 sequences are DFQATT and SNEGSKA (reference sequence). This CDR3 region has 13 residues. Here the CDR3 reads CSAGRTTNEKLFF. The CDR3 nucleotides read TGCAGTGCGGGGAGGACAACTAATGAAAAACTGTTTTTT.

This chain links TRBV7-9 with TRBJ1-2; D is undetermined. Germline CDR1 and CDR2: SEHNR and FQNEAQ (reference sequence). Trimming removed 5 bases from V and 6 bases from J, with 13 bases in between. This CDR3 has 13 residues. Here the CDR3 reads CASSLPRRDGYTF. In DNA, the CDR3 is TGTGCCAGCAGCCTACCTCGGAGGGATGGCTACACCTTC.

This clonotype was seen a few times. This sequence joins TRBV10-1 and TRBJ2-1, with TRBD2 identical over 7 bases. This CDR3 spans 15 amino acids. Germline loops: CDR1 WNHNN, CDR2 SYGVQD (reference sequence). V lost 1 base to trimming and J lost 6 bases; unmatched junction nucleotides: 6. CDR3 loop: CASSEFTSVPNEQFF. CDR3 sequence (DNA): TGCGCCAGCAGTGAGTTCACTAGCGTTCCCAATGAGCAGTTCTTC.

The chain joins TRBV3-1 to TRBJ1-1, with a tentative D call TRBD1 (5 bases). Germline V CDR1 and CDR2: LGHDT, YNNKEL (reference sequence). The CDR3 runs to 11 residues. V lost 9 bases and J 3 bases, leaving 8 bases between the germline ends. The CDR3 region has the DNA TGTGCCAGTCAGGGAGACACTGAAGCTTTCTTT. Translation: CASQGDTEAFF. Complete variable domain (other parts from reference TRBV3-1 and TRBJ1-1): DTAVSQTPKYLVTQMGNDKSIKCEQNLGHDTMYWYKQDSKKFLKIMFSYNNKELIINETVPNRFSPKSPDKAHLNLHINSLELGDSAVYFCASQGDTEAFFGQGTRLTVV.

The gene calls are TRBV5-1 and TRBJ2-3; tentative D call: TRBD2 (6 bases). Germline-derived CDR1 and CDR2 are SGHRS and YFSETQ. V dropped 1 base and J dropped 2 bases, with 8 bases sitting between them. CDR3 size: 14 residues. CDR3 in DNA: TGCGCCAGCAGCTTGAGGGAGGTCACAGATACGCAGTATTTT. It encodes CASSLREVTDTQYF.